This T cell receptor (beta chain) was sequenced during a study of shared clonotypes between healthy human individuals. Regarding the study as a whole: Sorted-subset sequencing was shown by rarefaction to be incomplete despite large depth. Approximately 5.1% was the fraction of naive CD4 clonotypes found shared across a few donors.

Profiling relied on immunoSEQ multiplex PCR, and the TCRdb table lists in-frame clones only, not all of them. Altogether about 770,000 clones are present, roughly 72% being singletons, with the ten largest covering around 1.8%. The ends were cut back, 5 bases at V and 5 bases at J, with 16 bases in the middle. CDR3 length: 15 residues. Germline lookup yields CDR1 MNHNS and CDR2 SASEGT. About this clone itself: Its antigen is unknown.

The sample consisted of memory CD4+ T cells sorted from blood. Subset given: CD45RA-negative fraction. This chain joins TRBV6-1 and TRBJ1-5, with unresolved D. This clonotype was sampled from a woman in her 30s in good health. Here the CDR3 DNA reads TGTGCCAGCAGTATTGGTCCAGTGGGGTATCAGCCCCAGCATTTT. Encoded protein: CASSIGPVGYQPQHF.